A selection of T cell receptor beta chains follows, all from one sample in a study of CD8+ T cells in alopecia areata. Data came from immunoSEQ multiplex PCR; TCRdb stores just in-frame clones and leaves some out. The repertoire consists of about 12,000 clones, with about 61% occurring once and the leading ten covering 10% to 15%. Sequencing input: skin. These receptors were taken from a human donor with alopecia areata. Each CDR3 is given with its conserved first and last residue. The D gene is left open where the match is weak. Clone size is given for some rows only: seen once, a few or many times, or a class if the clone is expanded.

j_call: TRBJ2-7
clone_size: NA
cdr3_length: 14
d_call: NA
v_call: TRBV7-2
cdr3_aa: CASSRTQNSYEQYF
cdr3_nt: TGTGCCAGCAGCCGCACTCAAAACTCCTACGAGCAGTACTTC

j_call: TRBJ2-3
clone_size: NA
cdr3_length: 14
d_call: NA
v_call: TRBV29-1
cdr3_aa: CSVEDPGRSYTQYF
cdr3_nt: TGCAGCGTTGAAGACCCCGGACGGTCCTATACGCAGTATTTT

j_call: TRBJ2-7
clone_size: NA
cdr3_length: 15
d_call: NA
v_call: TRBV11-2
cdr3_aa: CASSPTRTATYEQYF
cdr3_nt: TGTGCCAGCAGCCCCACGAGGACAGCCACCTACGAGCAGTACTTC

j_call: TRBJ2-3
clone_size: few
cdr3_length: 14
d_call: NA
v_call: TRBV29-1
cdr3_aa: CSVLHHSSTDTQYF
cdr3_nt: TGCAGCGTCCTACACCATTCTAGCACAGATACGCAGTATTTT

j_call: TRBJ2-5
clone_size: few
cdr3_length: 13
d_call: TRBD2
v_call: TRBV6-5
cdr3_aa: CASSAGDEETQYF
cdr3_nt: TGTGCCAGCAGTGCGGGGGATGAAGAGACCCAGTACTTC

j_call: TRBJ2-5
clone_size: once
cdr3_length: 13
d_call: TRBD1
v_call: TRBV10-1
cdr3_aa: CASITGGLETQYF
cdr3_nt: TGCGCCAGCATTACAGGGGGCCTGGAGACCCAGTACTTC

j_call: TRBJ1-2
clone_size: NA
cdr3_length: 13
d_call: NA
v_call: TRBV7-9
cdr3_aa: CASSFRGASGYTF
cdr3_nt: TGTGCCAGCAGCTTCAGGGGCGCATCTGGCTACACCTTC

j_call: TRBJ2-1
clone_size: NA
cdr3_length: 15
d_call: TRBD1
v_call: TRBV4-1
cdr3_aa: CASSQDGTGWDEQFF
cdr3_nt: TGCGCCAGCAGCCAAGATGGGACAGGATGGGATGAGCAGTTCTTC

j_call: TRBJ2-7
clone_size: NA
cdr3_length: 13
d_call: NA
v_call: TRBV5-1
cdr3_aa: CASSTDSNYEQYF
cdr3_nt: TGCGCCAGCAGCACGGACAGTAACTACGAGCAGTACTTC

j_call: TRBJ2-1
clone_size: NA
cdr3_length: 12
d_call: TRBD1
v_call: TRBV29-1
cdr3_aa: CSVTTGNNEQFF
cdr3_nt: TGCAGCGTCACGACAGGGAACAATGAGCAGTTCTTC

j_call: TRBJ2-7
clone_size: NA
cdr3_length: 15
d_call: TRBD1
v_call: TRBV4-3
cdr3_aa: CASSQGGTGEHEQYF
cdr3_nt: TGCGCCAGCAGCCAAGGAGGGACAGGGGAGCACGAGCAGTACTTC

j_call: TRBJ2-5
clone_size: NA
cdr3_length: 12
d_call: NA
v_call: TRBV7-3
cdr3_aa: CASSLDGETQYF
cdr3_nt: TGTGCCAGCAGCTTAGACGGAGAGACCCAGTACTTC

j_call: TRBJ2-3
clone_size: NA
cdr3_length: 16
d_call: TRBD2
v_call: TRBV13
cdr3_aa: CASSLRRGDLTDTQYF
cdr3_nt: TGTGCCAGCAGTCTAAGGCGGGGGGACCTCACAGATACGCAGTATTTT

j_call: TRBJ2-1
clone_size: few
cdr3_length: 14
d_call: NA
v_call: TRBV7-2
cdr3_aa: CASSSPRAGREQFF
cdr3_nt: TGTGCCAGCAGCTCCCCCCGTGCTGGGCGTGAGCAGTTCTTC

j_call: TRBJ2-5
clone_size: NA
cdr3_length: 15
d_call: TRBD2
v_call: TRBV2
cdr3_aa: CAGSFTMDGGETQYF
cdr3_nt: TGTGCCGGAAGCTTCACGATGGACGGGGGGGAGACCCAGTACTTC

j_call: TRBJ2-7
clone_size: NA
cdr3_length: 16
d_call: TRBD1
v_call: TRBV10-3
cdr3_aa: CAIRRDSSLVPYEQYF
cdr3_nt: TGTGCCATCCGCCGGGACAGCTCTCTTGTTCCCTACGAGCAGTACTTC

j_call: TRBJ2-7
clone_size: few
cdr3_length: 14
d_call: NA
v_call: TRBV7-9
cdr3_aa: CASSLRQDSYEQYF
cdr3_nt: TGTGCCAGCAGCTTAAGACAGGACTCCTACGAGCAGTACTTC